This T cell receptor beta chain derives from a study of blood T cell repertoires in COVID-19. This clone was recorded once. TCRdb's table, derived via immunoSEQ multiplex PCR, lists solely in-frame clones and lacks some. The table has roughly 200,000 clones, roughly 90% seen once; the top ten hold almost 4%. The CDR3 loop spans 15 amino acids. With V trimmed by 5 bases and J by 5 bases, 5 bases remained unmatched. Germline CDR1 KGHSH, CDR2 LQKENI. The material sequenced was PBMCs or T cells enriched from blood (not recorded which). The sequence came from a young woman with acute COVID-19. This chain connects TRBV18 to TRBJ1-4; the match to TRBD1 covers 10 bases. CDR3 sequence (DNA): TGTGCCAGCTCATCCCGGGACAGGGGAAATGAAAAACTGTTTTTT. Residues: CASSSRDRGNEKLFF.